This TCR beta chain was captured by sequencing in a study of regulatory T cells in long-lasting Graves disease. The CDR3 spans 17 residues. The trim removed 4 bases at V and 10 bases at J, leaving 19 bases unmatched. CDR1 is KGHSH, CDR2 LQKENI, per germline. Arm-PCR of CDR3 regions and iRepertoire HTBI primers were the basis on which TCR beta libraries were built. In TCRdb, the multiplex PCR reads were re-called with MiXCR into one record per CDR3 protein. The table shows over 350,000 distinct CDR3 sequences, with about 15% occurring only once. Regarding time point: newly diagnosed GD, antithyroid drugs for less than 3 months. The TCR library was made from RNA that had been extracted from PBMCs in TRIzol. This clonotype has a count of ten or more. This sample was also put to use in a study of T cells in Graves' hyperthyroidism and ophthalmopathy. That report notes: Model output signaled ophthalmopathy a median about 6.3 months ahead of onset.

The TCR was taken from a woman between 40 and 55 years old with Graves disease. The chain has TRBV18 and TRBJ2-1; TRBD1 aligns across 7 bases. The specimen comprised peripheral blood mononuclear cells (PBMCs), sampled at new diagnosis, from a patient treated with antithyroid drugs. CDR3 protein: CASSRWDRAYRAFEQFF. DNA of the CDR3: TGTGCCAGCTCACGCTGGGACAGAGCGTATCGGGCGTTCGAGCAGTTCTTC.